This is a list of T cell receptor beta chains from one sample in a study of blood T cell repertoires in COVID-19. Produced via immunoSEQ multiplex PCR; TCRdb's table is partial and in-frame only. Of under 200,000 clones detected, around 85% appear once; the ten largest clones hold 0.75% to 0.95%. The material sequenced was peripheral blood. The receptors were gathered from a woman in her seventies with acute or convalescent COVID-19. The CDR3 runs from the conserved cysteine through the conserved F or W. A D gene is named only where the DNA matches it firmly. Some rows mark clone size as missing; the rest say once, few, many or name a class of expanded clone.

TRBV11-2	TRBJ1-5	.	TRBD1	CASSFYRGSHRAQHF	TGTGCCAGCAGCTTCTACAGGGGCAGCCATAGAGCCCAGCATTTT
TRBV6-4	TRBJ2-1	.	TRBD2	CASSGLAGERESEQFF	TGTGCCAGCTCTGGACTAGCGGGAGAAAGGGAGAGTGAGCAGTTCTTC
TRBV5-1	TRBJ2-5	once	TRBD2	CASSLERGFPLQETQYF	TGCGCCAGCAGCTTGGAGCGGGGCTTCCCCCTCCAAGAGACCCAGTACTTC
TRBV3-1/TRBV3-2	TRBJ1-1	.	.	CASSQAGFTEAFF	TGTGCCAGCAGCCAAGCAGGTTTCACTGAAGCTTTCTTT
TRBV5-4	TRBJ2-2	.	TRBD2	CASSPPGLAGPTGELFF	TGTGCCAGCAGCCCTCCCGGACTAGCGGGTCCCACCGGGGAGCTGTTTTTT
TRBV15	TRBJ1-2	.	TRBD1	CATSRHTGDYGYTF	TGTGCCACCAGCCGGCATACAGGGGACTATGGCTACACCTTC
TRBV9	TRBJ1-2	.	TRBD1	CASSARQGIYGYTF	TGTGCCAGCAGCGCCCGACAGGGTATCTATGGCTACACCTTC
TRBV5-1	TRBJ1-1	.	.	CASSLNAVPNTEAFF	TGCGCCAGTAGCTTGAACGCAGTTCCGAACACTGAAGCTTTCTTT
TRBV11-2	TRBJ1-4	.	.	CASSLDAQSRGNEKLFF	TGTGCCAGCAGCTTAGATGCTCAATCAAGGGGTAATGAAAAACTGTTTTTT
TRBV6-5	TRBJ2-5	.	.	CASSLGGRRKETQYF	TGTGCCAGCAGCCTAGGGGGTAGGCGCAAAGAGACCCAGTACTTC
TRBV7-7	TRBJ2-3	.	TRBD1	CASSLGTGVADTQYF	TGTGCTAGCAGCTTGGGGACAGGGGTGGCAGATACGCAGTATTTT
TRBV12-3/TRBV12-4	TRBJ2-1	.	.	CASSRTAPQQFF	TGTGCCAGCAGCAGGACAGCCCCCCAGCAGTTCTTC
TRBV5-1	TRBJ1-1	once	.	CASSPSPRGTEAFF	TGCGCCAGCAGCCCCTCCCCCAGGGGAACTGAAGCTTTCTTT